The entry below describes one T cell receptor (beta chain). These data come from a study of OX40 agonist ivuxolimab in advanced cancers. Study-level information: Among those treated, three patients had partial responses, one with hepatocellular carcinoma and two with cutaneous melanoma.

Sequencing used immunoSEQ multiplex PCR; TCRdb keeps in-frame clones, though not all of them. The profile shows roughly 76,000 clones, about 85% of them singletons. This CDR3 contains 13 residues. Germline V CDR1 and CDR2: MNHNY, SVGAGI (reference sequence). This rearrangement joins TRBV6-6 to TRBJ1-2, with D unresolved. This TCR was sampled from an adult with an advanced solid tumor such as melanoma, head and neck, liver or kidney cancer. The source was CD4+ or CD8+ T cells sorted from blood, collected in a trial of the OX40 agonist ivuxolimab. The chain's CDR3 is CAATLLINYGYTF. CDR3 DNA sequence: TGTGCTGCCACCCTCCTTATTAACTATGGCTACACCTTC.